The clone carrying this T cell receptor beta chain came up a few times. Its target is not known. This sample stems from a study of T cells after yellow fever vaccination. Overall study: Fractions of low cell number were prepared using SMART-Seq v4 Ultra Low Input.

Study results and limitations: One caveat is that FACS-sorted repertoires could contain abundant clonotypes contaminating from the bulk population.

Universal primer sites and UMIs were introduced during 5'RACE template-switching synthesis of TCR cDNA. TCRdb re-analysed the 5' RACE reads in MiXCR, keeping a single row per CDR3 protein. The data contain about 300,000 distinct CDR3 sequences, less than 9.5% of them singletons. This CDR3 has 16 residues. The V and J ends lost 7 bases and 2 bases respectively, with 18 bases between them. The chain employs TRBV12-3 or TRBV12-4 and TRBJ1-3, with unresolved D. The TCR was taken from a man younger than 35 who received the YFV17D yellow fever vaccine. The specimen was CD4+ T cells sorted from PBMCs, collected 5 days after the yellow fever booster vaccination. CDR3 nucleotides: TGTGCCAGCACAGGAAGAGCTAATACTGCTGGAAACACCATATATTTT. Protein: CASTGRANTAGNTIYF.